Here is one TCR beta chain with its context. Its antigen is undetermined. TCR beta libraries were built with iRepertoire HTBI primers and Arm-PCR of CDR3 regions. TCRdb recomputed calls from the multiplex PCR reads with MiXCR, one row per CDR3 protein. Here the sample spans 400,000 to 450,000 distinct CDR3 sequences, more than 12% being singletons. Time point: newly diagnosed GD, antithyroid drugs for less than 3 months. Researchers made the TCR library from RNA that was extracted from PBMCs. Trimming shortened V by 2 bases and J by 5 bases, and 4 bases separated the two germline ends. The V gene's germline CDR1 is SGHTA and CDR2 FQGNSA. CDR3 length equals 11 residues. This entry comes from a study of regulatory T cells in long-lasting Graves disease. Study-level results: Persistent disease favored TRBV28, TRBJ1-2 and TRBJ2-5.

The same specimen was also included in a second study, on T cells in Graves' hyperthyroidism and ophthalmopathy. That study adds: Ophthalmopathy stood apart from stable hyperthyroidism in a 13 V-J model.

This TCR derives from a woman younger than 45 with Graves disease. The V gene is TRBV7-2, the J gene TRBJ2-7, with no clear D. This specimen consisted of peripheral blood mononuclear cells (PBMCs), obtained at new diagnosis, from a patient treated with antithyroid drugs. CDR3 sequence: CASSLFNEQYF. The CDR3 DNA reads TGTGCCAGCAGCTTATTCAACGAGCAGTACTTC.